The source of this T cell receptor beta chain is a study of blood T cells in healthy people across ages. About the study: Template-switching capture recovered about one barcoded beta molecule per two T cells. General observations from the study: Naive T cell percentage showed a strong correlation with the diversity of TCR beta.

Together with a sample-barcoded 5' primer, a J-beta primer mix was included in a second PCR lasting about 7 to 11 cycles. A single record per CDR3 protein comes from TCRdb applying MiXCR to the 5' RACE reads. The sample shows around 1,000,000 distinct CDR3 sequences, less than 25% of them seen only once. In the case of this clonotype: The antigen is unknown.

The germline V gene has CDR1 KGHSH and CDR2 LQKENI. The CDR3 is 14 residues long. Trimming took off 8 bases at V and 5 bases at J, with 16 bases between the two ends. This sample was also put to use in a study of T cells of mothers and their children. That report notes: Donation came from a few healthy Caucasian mothers together with their six children. Regardless of relatedness, pairs show thymic selection shaping TCR recombination output in a similar manner.

This TCR came from a girl aged 2 to 10 in good health. This chain uses TRBV18 with TRBJ2-1, with D perhaps matching TRBD2 (6 bases). The sample was blood. The CDR3 reads CASAGSLNDNEQFF. As DNA, the CDR3 is TGTGCCAGCGCGGGGTCGCTGAATGACAATGAGCAGTTCTTC.